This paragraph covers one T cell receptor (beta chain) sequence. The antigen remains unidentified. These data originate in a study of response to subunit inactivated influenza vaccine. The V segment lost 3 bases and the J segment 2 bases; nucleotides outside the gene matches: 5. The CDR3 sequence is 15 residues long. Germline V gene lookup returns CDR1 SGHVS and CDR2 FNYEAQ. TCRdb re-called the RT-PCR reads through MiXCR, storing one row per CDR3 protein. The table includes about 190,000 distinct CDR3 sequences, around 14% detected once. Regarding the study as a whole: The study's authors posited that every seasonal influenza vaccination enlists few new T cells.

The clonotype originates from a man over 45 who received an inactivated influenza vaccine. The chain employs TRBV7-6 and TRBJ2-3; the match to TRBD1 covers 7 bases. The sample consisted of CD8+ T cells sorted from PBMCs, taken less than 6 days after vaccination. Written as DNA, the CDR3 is TGTGCCAGCAGCTTGACAGGGCTCAACACAGATACGCAGTATTTT. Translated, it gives CASSLTGLNTDTQYF.